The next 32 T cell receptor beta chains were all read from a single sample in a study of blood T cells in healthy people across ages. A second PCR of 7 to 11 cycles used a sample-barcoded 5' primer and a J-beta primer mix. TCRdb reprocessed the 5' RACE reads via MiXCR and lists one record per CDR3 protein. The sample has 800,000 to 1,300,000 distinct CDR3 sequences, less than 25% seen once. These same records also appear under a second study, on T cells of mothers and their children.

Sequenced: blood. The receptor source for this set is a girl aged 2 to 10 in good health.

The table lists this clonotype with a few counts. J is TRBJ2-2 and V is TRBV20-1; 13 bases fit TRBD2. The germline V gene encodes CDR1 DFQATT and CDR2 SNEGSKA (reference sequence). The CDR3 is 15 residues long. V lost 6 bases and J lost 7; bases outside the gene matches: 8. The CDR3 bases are TGCAGTGCCCTTCGACTAGCGGGAGGTCTCGGGGAGCTGTTTTTT. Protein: CSALRLAGGLGELFF.

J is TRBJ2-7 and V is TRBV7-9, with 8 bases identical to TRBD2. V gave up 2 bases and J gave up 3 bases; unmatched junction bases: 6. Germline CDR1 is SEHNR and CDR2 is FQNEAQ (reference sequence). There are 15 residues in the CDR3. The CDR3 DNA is TGTGCCAGCAGCTTAATGACGGCGGGAGGCTACGAGCAGTACTTC. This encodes CASSLMTAGGYEQYF.

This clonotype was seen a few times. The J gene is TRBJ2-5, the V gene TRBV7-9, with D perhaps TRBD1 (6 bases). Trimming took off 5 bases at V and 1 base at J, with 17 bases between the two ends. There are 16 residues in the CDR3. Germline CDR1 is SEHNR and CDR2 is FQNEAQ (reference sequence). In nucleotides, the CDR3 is TGTGCCAGCAGCCAGATTACTACAGGGAGCCAAGAGACCCAGTACTTC. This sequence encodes CASSQITTGSQETQYF.

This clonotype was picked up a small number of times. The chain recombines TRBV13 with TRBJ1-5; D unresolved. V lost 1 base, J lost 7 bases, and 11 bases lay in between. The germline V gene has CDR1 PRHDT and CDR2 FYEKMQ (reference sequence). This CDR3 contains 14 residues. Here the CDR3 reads CASSLAGEGQPQHF. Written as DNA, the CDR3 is TGTGCCAGCAGCTTAGCCGGGGAAGGGCAGCCCCAGCATTTT.

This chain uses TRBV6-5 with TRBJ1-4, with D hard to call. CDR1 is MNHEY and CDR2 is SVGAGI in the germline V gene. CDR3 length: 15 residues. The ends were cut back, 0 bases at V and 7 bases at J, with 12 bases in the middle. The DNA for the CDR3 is TGTGCCAGCAGTTACTCGAAAGGAGGAGGTGAAAAACTGTTTTTT. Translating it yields CASSYSKGGGEKLFF.

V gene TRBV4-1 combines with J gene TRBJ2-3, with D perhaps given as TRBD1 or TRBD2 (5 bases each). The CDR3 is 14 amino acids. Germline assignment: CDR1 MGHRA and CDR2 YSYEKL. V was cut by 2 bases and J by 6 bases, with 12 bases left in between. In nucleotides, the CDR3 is TGCGCCAGCAGCCAACTCGGGGCCGTCGATACGCAGTATTTT. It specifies CASSQLGAVDTQYF.

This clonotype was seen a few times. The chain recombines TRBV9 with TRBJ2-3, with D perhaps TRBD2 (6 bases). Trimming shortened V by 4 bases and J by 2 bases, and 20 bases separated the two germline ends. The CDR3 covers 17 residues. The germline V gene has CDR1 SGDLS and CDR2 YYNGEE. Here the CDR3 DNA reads TGTGCCAGCAGCATATCTCGTATTAGCGGTAACACAGATACGCAGTATTTT. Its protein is CASSISRISGNTDTQYF.

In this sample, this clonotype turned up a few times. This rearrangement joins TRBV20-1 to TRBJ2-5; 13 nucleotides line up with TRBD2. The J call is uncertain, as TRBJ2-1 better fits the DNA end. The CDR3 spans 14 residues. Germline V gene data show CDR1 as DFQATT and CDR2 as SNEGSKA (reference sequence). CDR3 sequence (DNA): TGCAGTGCTAGCCTGGGACTAGCGGGAAATGAGCAGTTCTTC. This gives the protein CSASLGLAGNEQFF.

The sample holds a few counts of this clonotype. This CDR3 is CASSAYSGPDNEQFF. CDR3 bases: TGTGCCAGCAGCGCCTATAGCGGGCCCGACAATGAGCAGTTCTTC. The genes are TRBV9 and TRBJ2-1; 7 positions match TRBD2. The CDR3 sequence is 15 residues long. The V gene end was trimmed by 3 bases and the J gene end by 5 bases; junction bases not matched to a gene: 8. CDR1 is SGDLS, CDR2 YYNGEE, per germline.

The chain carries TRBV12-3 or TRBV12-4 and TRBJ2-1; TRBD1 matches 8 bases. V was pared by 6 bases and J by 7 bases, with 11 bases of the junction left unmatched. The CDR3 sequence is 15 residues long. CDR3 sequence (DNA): TGTGCCAGCAGCCTCGACAGGGGTATCGAGAATGAGCAGTTCTTC. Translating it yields CASSLDRGIENEQFF.

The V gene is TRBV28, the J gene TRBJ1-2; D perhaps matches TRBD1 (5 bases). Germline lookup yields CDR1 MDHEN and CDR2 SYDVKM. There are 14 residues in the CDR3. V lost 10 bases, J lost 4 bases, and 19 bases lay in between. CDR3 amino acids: CATRFVGAAYGYTF. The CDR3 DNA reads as TGTGCCACCCGTTTCGTAGGGGCCGCCTATGGCTACACCTTC.

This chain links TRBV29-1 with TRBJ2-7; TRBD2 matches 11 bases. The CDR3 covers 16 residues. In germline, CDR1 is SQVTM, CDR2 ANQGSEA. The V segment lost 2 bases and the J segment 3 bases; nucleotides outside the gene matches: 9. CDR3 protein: CSVEILGTSGIYEQYF. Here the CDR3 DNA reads TGCAGCGTTGAAATATTGGGGACTAGCGGTATCTACGAGCAGTACTTC.

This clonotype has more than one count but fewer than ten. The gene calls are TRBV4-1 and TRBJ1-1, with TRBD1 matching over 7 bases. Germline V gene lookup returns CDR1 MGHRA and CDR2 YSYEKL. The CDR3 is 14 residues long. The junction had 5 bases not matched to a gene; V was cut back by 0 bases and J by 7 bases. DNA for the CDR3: TGCGCCAGCAGCCAAGAAGGTAACAGGGGTGAAGCTTTCTTT. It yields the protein CASSQEGNRGEAFF.

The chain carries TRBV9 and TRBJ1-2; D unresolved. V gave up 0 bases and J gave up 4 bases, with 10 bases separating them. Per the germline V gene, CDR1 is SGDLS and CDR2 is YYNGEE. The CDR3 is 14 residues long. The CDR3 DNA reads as TGTGCCAGCAGCGTAGAGGGAGGCCCCTATGGCTACACCTTC. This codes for CASSVEGGPYGYTF.

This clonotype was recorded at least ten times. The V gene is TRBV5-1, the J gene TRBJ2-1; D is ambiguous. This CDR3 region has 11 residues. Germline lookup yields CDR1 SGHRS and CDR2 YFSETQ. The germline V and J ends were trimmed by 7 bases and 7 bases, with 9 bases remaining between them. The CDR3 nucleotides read TGCGCCAGCGAAGGCCTGAATGAGCAGTTCTTC. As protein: CASEGLNEQFF.

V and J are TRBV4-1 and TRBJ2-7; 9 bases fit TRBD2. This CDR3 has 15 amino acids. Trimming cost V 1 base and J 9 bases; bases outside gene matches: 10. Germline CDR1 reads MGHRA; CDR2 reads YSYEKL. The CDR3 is CASSQVVGTSNVQYF. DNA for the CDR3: TGCGCCAGCAGCCAAGTCGTGGGGACTAGCAATGTGCAGTACTTC.

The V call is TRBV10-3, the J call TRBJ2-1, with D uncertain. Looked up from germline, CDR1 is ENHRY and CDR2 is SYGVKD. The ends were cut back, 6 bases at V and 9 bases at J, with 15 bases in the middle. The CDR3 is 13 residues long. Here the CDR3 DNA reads TGTGCCATCAGCCCCGGAACGTACGGTGAGCAGTTCTTC. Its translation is CAISPGTYGEQFF.

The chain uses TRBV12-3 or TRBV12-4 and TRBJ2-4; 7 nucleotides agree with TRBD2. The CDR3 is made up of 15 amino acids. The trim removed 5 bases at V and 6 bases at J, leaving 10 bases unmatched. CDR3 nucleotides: TGTGCCAGCAGTCCAATCTCGGGGGGTGGAAACATTCAGTACTTC. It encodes CASSPISGGGNIQYF.

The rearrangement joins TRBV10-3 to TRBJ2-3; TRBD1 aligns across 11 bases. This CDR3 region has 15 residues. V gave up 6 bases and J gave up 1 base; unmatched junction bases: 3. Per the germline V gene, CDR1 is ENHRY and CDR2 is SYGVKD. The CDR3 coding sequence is TGTGCCATCAGGGACAGGGGGCCCCGCACAGATACGCAGTATTTT. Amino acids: CAIRDRGPRTDTQYF.

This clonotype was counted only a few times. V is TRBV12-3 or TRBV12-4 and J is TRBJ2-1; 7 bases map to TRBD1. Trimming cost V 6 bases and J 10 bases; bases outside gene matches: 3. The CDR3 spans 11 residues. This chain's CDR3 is CASSSGQEQFF. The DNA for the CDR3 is TGTGCCAGCAGCTCGGGACAGGAGCAGTTCTTC.

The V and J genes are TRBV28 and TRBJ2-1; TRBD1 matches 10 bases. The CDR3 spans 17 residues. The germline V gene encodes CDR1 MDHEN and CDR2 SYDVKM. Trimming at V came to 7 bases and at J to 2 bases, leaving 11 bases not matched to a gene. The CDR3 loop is CASTQLTGTGAYNEQFF. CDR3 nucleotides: TGTGCCAGCACCCAACTTACCGGGACAGGGGCCTACAATGAGCAGTTCTTC.

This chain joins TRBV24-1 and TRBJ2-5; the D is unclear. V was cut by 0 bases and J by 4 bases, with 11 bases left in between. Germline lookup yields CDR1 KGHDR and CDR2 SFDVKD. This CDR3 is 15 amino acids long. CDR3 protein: CATSDLWRTPETQYF. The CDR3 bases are TGTGCCACCAGTGATTTGTGGCGGACCCCAGAGACCCAGTACTTC.

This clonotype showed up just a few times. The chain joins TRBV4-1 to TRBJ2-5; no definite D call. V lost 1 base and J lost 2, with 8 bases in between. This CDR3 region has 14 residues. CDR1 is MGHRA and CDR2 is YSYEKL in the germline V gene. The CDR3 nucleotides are TGCGCCAGCAGCCAAGTTCCAGAACAAGAGACCCAGTACTTC. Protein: CASSQVPEQETQYF.

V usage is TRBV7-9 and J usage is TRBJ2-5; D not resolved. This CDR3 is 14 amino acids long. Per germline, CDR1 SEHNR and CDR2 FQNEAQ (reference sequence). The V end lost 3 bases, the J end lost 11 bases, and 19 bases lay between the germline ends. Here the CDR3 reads CASSFSRTPKEQYF. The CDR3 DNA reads TGTGCCAGCAGCTTTAGTCGAACCCCCAAAGAGCAGTACTTC.

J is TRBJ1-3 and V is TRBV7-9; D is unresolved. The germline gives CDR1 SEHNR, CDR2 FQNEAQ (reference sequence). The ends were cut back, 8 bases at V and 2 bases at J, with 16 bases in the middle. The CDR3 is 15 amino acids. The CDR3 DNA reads TGTGCCAGCTTGGGTTCTAGAGTACCTGGAAACACCATATATTTT. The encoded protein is CASLGSRVPGNTIYF.

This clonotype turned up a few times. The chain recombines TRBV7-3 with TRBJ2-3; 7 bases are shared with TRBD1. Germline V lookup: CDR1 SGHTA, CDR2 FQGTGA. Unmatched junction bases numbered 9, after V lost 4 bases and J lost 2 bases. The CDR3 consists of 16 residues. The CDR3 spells CASSSRRQGNTDTQYF. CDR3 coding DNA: TGTGCCAGCAGCTCCCGACGACAGGGAAACACAGATACGCAGTATTTT.

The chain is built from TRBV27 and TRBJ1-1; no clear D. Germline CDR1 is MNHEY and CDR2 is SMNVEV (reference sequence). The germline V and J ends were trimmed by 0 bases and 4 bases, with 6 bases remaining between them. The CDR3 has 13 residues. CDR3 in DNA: TGTGCCAGCAGTTTATCTACGAGCACTGAAGCTTTCTTT. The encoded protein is CASSLSTSTEAFF.

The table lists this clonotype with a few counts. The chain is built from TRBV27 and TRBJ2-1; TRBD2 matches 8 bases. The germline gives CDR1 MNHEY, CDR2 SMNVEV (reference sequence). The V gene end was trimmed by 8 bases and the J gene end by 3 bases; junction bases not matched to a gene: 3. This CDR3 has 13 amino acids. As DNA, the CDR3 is TGTGCCAGCCGACTAGCGCACTACAATGAGCAGTTCTTC. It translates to CASRLAHYNEQFF.

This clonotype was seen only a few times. The CDR3 loop is CASSLRAGEISYEQYF. In DNA, the CDR3 is TGTGCCAGCAGCCTGAGGGCGGGAGAGATCTCCTACGAGCAGTACTTC. The V gene is TRBV7-2, the J gene TRBJ2-7, with 7 bases aligning to TRBD2. There are 16 residues in the CDR3. With V trimmed by 5 bases and J by 0 bases, 10 bases remained unmatched. From germline, CDR1 is SGHTA and CDR2 FQGNSA. The complete variable domain, with remaining parts taken from reference TRBV7-2 and TRBJ2-7, reads GAGVSQSPSNKVTEKGKDVELRCDPISGHTALYWYRQSLGQGLEFLIYFQGNSAPDKSGLPSDRFSAERTGGSVSTLTIQRTQQEDSAVYLCASSLRAGEISYEQYFGPGTRLTVT.

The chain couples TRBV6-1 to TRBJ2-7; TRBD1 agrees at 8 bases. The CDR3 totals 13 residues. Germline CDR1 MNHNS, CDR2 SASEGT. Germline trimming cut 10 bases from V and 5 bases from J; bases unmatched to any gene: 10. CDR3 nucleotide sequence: TGTGCCATATCCAGGGGGCAAGCGGACGAGCAGTACTTC. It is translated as CAISRGQADEQYF.

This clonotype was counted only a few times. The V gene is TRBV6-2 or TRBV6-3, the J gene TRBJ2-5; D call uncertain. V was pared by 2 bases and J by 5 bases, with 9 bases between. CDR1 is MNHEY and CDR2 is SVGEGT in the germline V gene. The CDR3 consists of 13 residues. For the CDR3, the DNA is TGTGCCAGCAGTTACGGCGTTTTGGAGACCCAGTACTTC. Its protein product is CASSYGVLETQYF.

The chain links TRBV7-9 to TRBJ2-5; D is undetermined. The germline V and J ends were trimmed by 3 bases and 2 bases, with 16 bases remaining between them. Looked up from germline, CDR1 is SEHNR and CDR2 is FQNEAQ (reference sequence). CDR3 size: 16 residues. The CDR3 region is CASSLVGGGEQETQYF. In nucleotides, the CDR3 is TGTGCCAGCAGCTTGGTCGGTGGCGGAGAACAAGAGACCCAGTACTTC.